This T cell receptor (beta chain) appears in the sequencing data of a study of blood T cells in healthy people across ages. Study-level results: Roughly linear declines in TCR beta diversity per million T cells occurred with age.

This clonotype showed up many times. The antigen is unknown. A second roughly 6 to 11 cycle PCR used barcoded and J-beta primers. TCRdb redid the calling of the 5' RACE reads with MiXCR, one entry per CDR3 protein. In the table there are about 970,000 distinct CDR3 sequences, roughly 51% of which are singletons. Between the trimmed V and J ends, which lost 5 bases and 7 bases, there was a span of 14 bases. The CDR3 is 14 amino acids. Per the germline V gene, CDR1 is SEHNR and CDR2 is FQNEAQ (reference sequence). The sample comprised blood. The receptor's source is a woman aged 60-70 years in good health. The chain has TRBV7-9 and TRBJ1-4; maybe TRBD1 (5 bases). For the CDR3, the DNA is TGTGCCAGCAGCCCGGGACTGGGTTTTGAAAAACTGTTTTTT. Amino acid sequence: CASSPGLGFEKLFF.